The 6 T cell receptor beta chains reported below all come from one sample, sequenced in a study of T cells in Graves' hyperthyroidism and ophthalmopathy. TCR beta CDR3 region amplification was performed from RNA transcripts. An initial round of RT-PCR targeting the TCR CDR3 relied on the HTBI primer set. A single record per CDR3 protein comes from TCRdb applying MiXCR to the multiplex PCR reads. The data contain hundreds of thousands of distinct CDR3 sequences, about half of them singletons. The sequencing sample was made of peripheral blood or thyroid tissue (not recorded which). The receptor source for this set is a young woman with Graves' hyperthyroidism.

This clonotype has at least ten counts. V and J are TRBV20-1 and TRBJ1-2; 8 positions agree with TRBD1. Looked up from germline, CDR1 is DFQATT and CDR2 is SNEGSKA (reference sequence). The CDR3 extends over 11 amino acids. The CDR3 DNA reads TGCAGCGCGGGGACAGGAGGTGGCTACACCTTC. Its translation: CSAGTGGGYTF.

This clonotype was seen only a few times. Sequence at one end of the junction differs from germline and may be a read error. The V gene is TRBV7-2, the J gene TRBJ1-1; a weak D match, TRBD1 (5 bases). Per germline, CDR1 SGHTA and CDR2 FQGNSA. The CDR3 has 14 residues. The CDR3 nucleotides read TGCGCCAGCAGCTTACAGGACCCGAACACTGAAGCTTTCTTT. Translation gives CASSLQDPNTEAFF.

The V gene is TRBV2, the J gene TRBJ2-2; 12 positions match TRBD2. V lost 8 bases and J lost 5; bases outside the gene matches: 12. CDR3 size: 17 residues. The germline gives CDR1 SNHLY, CDR2 FYNNEI. CDR3 amino acids: CASLGTSGRSTTGELFF. DNA for the CDR3: TGTGCCAGCCTCGGGACTAGCGGGCGCAGCACGACCGGGGAGCTGTTTTTT. Full variable domain (rest looked up from reference TRBV2 and TRBJ2-2): EPEVTQTPSHQVTQMGQEVILRCVPISNHLYFYWYRQILGQKVEFLVSFYNNEISEKSEIFDDQFSVERPDGSNFTLKIRSTKLEDSAMYFCASLGTSGRSTTGELFFGEGSRLTVL.

This clonotype was seen a few times. The rearrangement links TRBV19 to TRBJ1-2, with D possibly TRBD1 on 6 matching bases. Germline loops: CDR1 LNHDA, CDR2 SQIVND (reference sequence). Trimming cost V 9 bases and J 5 bases, with 22 bases left between them. The CDR3 consists of 15 residues. The CDR3 protein is CASPPRNRERYGYTF. The DNA for the CDR3 is TGTGCCAGCCCCCCCCGCAACAGGGAGAGATATGGCTACACCTTC.

This clonotype has a count of ten or more. V is TRBV7-2 and J is TRBJ1-3; perhaps TRBD1 as D (5 bases). The CDR3 loop spans 17 amino acids. CDR1 SGHTA and CDR2 FQGNSA come from the germline V gene. Trimming cost V 8 bases and J 0 bases, with 20 bases left between them. Here the CDR3 reads CASLGSAGPISGNTIYF. The CDR3 DNA reads as TGTGCCAGCCTAGGATCAGCAGGGCCTATCTCTGGAAACACCATATATTTT.

The chain couples TRBV11-2 to TRBJ2-5; 9 bases map to TRBD1. Germline CDR1 reads SGHAT; CDR2 reads FQNNGV. The V segment lost 4 bases and the J segment 5 bases; nucleotides outside the gene matches: 11. The CDR3 has 16 residues. CDR3 residues: CASSSMTGGRRETQYF. The DNA of the CDR3 is TGTGCCAGCAGCTCTATGACAGGGGGGAGACGGGAGACCCAGTACTTC.